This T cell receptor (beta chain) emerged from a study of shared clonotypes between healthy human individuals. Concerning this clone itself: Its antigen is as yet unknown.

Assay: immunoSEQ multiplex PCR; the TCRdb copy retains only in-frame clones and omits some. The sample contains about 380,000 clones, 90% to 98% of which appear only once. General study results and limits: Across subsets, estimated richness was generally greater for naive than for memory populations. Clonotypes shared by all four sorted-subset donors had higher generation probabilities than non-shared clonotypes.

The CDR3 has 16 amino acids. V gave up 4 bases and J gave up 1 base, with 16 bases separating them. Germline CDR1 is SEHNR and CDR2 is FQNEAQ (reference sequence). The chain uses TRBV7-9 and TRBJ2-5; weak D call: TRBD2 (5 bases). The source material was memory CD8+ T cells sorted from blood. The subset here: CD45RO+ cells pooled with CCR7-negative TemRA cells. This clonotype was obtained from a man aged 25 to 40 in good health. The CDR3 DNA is TGTGCCAGCAGCTCCGGGGTTAAGTCGATCCAAGAGACCCAGTACTTC. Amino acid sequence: CASSSGVKSIQETQYF.